These 6 T cell receptor beta chains were all obtained from the same sample, sequenced in a study of CD8+ T cells in alopecia areata. cDNA serving as the sequencing template came from extracted, reverse transcribed RNA. Clones were sequenced by immunoSEQ multiplex PCR, and TCRdb holds only the in-frame ones, with some missing. The sample yields fewer than 70,000 clones, around 47% seen once. Sequencing input: NKG2D-low CD8+ T cells sorted from blood. All receptors come from a human donor with alopecia areata.

The rearrangement links TRBV5-4 to TRBJ2-7; 10 bases match TRBD1. The CDR3 has 15 amino acids. V lost 3 bases and J lost 2; bases outside the gene matches: 5. CDR1 and CDR2 (germline): SGHNT, YYREEE (reference sequence). The CDR3 protein is CASSSFGTGAYEQYF. The CDR3 DNA reads as TGTGCCAGCAGCTCCTTCGGGACAGGGGCCTACGAGCAGTACTTC.

This clone is termed hyperexpanded. This rearrangement joins TRBV7-9 to TRBJ2-3; D is perhaps TRBD2 (5 bases). The CDR3 is 14 residues long. Trimming shortened V by 7 bases and J by 3 bases, and 14 bases separated the two germline ends. Germline V gives CDR1 SEHNR, CDR2 FQNEAQ (reference sequence). The CDR3 is CASTSPTGTDTQYF. Written as DNA, the CDR3 is TGTGCCAGCACCTCACCGACGGGAACAGATACGCAGTATTTT.

The V and J genes are TRBV2 and TRBJ2-7; a weak D match, TRBD1 (5 bases). Per the germline V gene, CDR1 is SNHLY and CDR2 is FYNNEI. The CDR3 has 14 residues. Trimming cost V 6 bases and J 6 bases, with 18 bases left between them. The CDR3 DNA sequence: TGTGCCAGCAGGGACACCGGACACCTTCTCGAGCAGTACTTC. It encodes CASRDTGHLLEQYF.

Concerning this clone: The same CDR3 also results from other DNA sequences found in this sample. V is TRBV27 and J is TRBJ1-5; possible D gene TRBD1, 5 bases. Germline V gene sequence: CDR1 MNHEY, CDR2 SMNVEV (reference sequence). The CDR3 spans 14 residues. V dropped 1 base and J dropped 4 bases, with 8 bases sitting between them. CDR3 residues: CASSLFEGNQPQHF. Written as DNA, the CDR3 is TGTGCCAGCAGTTTATTTGAGGGGAATCAGCCCCAGCATTTT.

This rearrangement joins TRBV4-1 to TRBJ1-1; D may be TRBD1 (5 bases). The CDR3 contains 13 residues. Germline V lookup: CDR1 MGHRA, CDR2 YSYEKL. V lost 4 bases, J lost 5 bases, and 11 bases lay in between. The CDR3 coding sequence is TGCGCCAGCAGCCCGCTTGGGACGACTGAAGCTTTCTTT. Translated: CASSPLGTTEAFF.

This clone occurred a few times. The chain employs TRBV18 and TRBJ2-1; TRBD2 agrees at 7 bases. Germline V gene sequence: CDR1 KGHSH, CDR2 LQKENI. The CDR3 is made up of 12 amino acids. The J segment lost 12 bases and the V segment lost 3 bases, leaving 5 bases of the junction unmatched. CDR3 region: CASSPETGGQFF. The CDR3 DNA reads TGTGCCAGCTCACCGGAGACGGGAGGGCAGTTCTTC.